This T cell receptor (beta chain) was captured by sequencing in a study of breast tumors, draining lymph nodes, adjacent tissues. General observations from the study: The data were judged consistent with most tumor T cells coming from lymph node and expanding in tumor. Tumors had less TCR diversity than lymph nodes, more than nontumor tissue. Data only fit, rather than demonstrated, lymph node origin of most tumor T cells.

The CDR3 has 11 residues. CDR1 SGHDT and CDR2 YYEEEE come from the germline V gene. TCRdb independently ran MiXCR on the multiplex PCR reads; one entry per CDR3 protein. The sample yields fewer than 200,000 distinct CDR3 sequences, roughly a third seen once. This clonotype was observed a few times. The target antigen is unknown. One junction end does not reproduce the germline sequence, and a read error may be involved. Axillary draining lymph nodes of breast cancer patients supplied the node samples. The V and J genes are TRBV5-6 and TRBJ2-1, with D possibly matching TRBD1 (6 bases). Sequencing was carried out using axillary lymph node tissue. The receptor's source is a female donor with breast cancer. Some clones in this sample may be carry-over from other donors' samples. The CDR3 DNA follows: TGTGCCAGCACCCAGGGGAATGCGCAGTTCTTC. Protein product: CASTQGNAQFF.